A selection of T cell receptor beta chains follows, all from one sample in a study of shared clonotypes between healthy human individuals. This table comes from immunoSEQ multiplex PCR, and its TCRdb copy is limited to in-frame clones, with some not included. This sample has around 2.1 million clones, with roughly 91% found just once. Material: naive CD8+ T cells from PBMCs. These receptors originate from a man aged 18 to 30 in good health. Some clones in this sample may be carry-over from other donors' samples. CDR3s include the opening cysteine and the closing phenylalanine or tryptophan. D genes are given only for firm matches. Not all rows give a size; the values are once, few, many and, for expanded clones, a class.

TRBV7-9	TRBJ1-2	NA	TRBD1	CASRKGTGGYGYTF	TGTGCCAGCAGGAAGGGGACAGGGGGCTATGGCTACACCTTC
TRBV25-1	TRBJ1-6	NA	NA	CASSGVLALHF	TGTGCCAGCAGTGGGGTTTTGGCCCTCCACTTT
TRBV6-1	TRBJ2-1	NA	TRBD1	CASNPGQTMYNEQFF	TGTGCCAGCAATCCGGGACAGACTATGTACAATGAGCAGTTCTTC
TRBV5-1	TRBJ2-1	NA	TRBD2	CASSSPFRAGGPDEQFF	TGCGCCAGCAGCTCACCCTTTAGAGCGGGAGGGCCCGATGAGCAGTTCTTC
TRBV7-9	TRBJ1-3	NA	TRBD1	CASSSPGGAGGNTIYF	TGTGCCAGCAGCTCTCCAGGGGGCGCGGGGGGAAACACCATATATTTT
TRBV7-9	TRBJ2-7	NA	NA	CASSRGAYEQYF	TGTGCCAGCAGCCGCGGGGCCTACGAGCAGTACTTC
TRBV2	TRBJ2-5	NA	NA	CASSPGETQYF	TGTGCCAGCAGTCCAGGGGAGACCCAGTACTTC
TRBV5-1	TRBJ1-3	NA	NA	CASSLSTQTTGNTIYF	TGCGCCAGCAGCTTGTCAACCCAGACAACTGGAAACACCATATATTTT
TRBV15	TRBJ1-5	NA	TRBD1	CATSSGTAREPQHF	TGTGCCACCAGCAGTGGGACAGCTCGGGAGCCCCAGCATTTT
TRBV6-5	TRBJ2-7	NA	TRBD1	CASSWRQGYEQYF	TGTGCCAGCAGTTGGCGACAGGGGTACGAGCAGTACTTC
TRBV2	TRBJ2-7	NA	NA	CASTLLISDEQYF	TGTGCCAGCACGCTACTCATTTCCGACGAGCAGTACTTC
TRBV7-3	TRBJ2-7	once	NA	CASTRPTTVGMSYEQYF	TGTGCCAGCACCCGCCCAACGACAGTAGGGATGTCCTACGAGCAGTACTTC
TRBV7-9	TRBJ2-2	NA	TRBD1	CASSSWGQGTGELFF	TGTGCCAGCAGCTCATGGGGACAGGGAACCGGGGAGCTGTTTTTT
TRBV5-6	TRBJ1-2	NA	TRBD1	CASREWDRGVYNGYTF	TGTGCCAGCAGGGAATGGGACAGGGGAGTGTATAATGGCTACACCTTC
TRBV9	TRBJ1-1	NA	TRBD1	CASSVAGGRTEAFF	TGTGCCAGCAGCGTAGCAGGGGGGCGGACTGAAGCTTTCTTT
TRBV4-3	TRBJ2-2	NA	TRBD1	CASSQDRLDRANTGELFF	TGCGCCAGCAGCCAAGATCGTCTTGACAGGGCGAACACCGGGGAGCTGTTTTTT
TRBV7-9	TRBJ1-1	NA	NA	CASSRGGENTEAFF	TGTGCCAGCAGCCGCGGGGGGGAGAACACTGAAGCTTTCTTT
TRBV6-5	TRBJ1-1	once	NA	CASSYSGTRGEAFF	TGTGCCAGCAGTTACTCTGGGACCCGGGGGGAAGCTTTCTTT
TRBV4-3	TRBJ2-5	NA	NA	CASSQVRAGGETQYF	TGCGCCAGCAGCCAAGTTCGTGCAGGTGGGGAGACCCAGTACTTC
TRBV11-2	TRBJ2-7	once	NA	CASSPRTASEQYF	TGTGCCAGCAGCCCCCGGACAGCCAGCGAGCAGTACTTC
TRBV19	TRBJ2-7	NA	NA	CASTSDVTYEQYF	TGTGCCAGTACCTCGGACGTGACCTACGAGCAGTACTTC
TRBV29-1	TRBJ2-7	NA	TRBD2	CSVAGLAGTWEQYF	TGCAGCGTGGCCGGACTAGCGGGGACCTGGGAGCAGTACTTC
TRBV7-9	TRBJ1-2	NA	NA	CASSLGDNWDYGYTF	TGTGCCAGCAGCTTAGGTGACAACTGGGACTATGGCTACACCTTC
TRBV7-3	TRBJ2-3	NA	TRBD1	CASSFREGQSSTDTQYF	TGTGCCAGCAGCTTCCGCGAGGGACAGTCTAGCACAGATACGCAGTATTTT
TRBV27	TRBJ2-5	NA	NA	CASSLTGRPQETQYF	TGTGCCAGCAGTTTAACAGGGCGGCCACAAGAGACCCAGTACTTC
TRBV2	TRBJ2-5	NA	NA	CASRRGTLSRTQETQYF	TGTGCCAGCAGACGCGGGACCCTAAGTCGGACTCAAGAGACCCAGTACTTC
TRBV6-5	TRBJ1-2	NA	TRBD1	CASSYSRTGDGYTF	TGTGCCAGCAGTTACTCGAGGACAGGGGATGGCTACACCTTC
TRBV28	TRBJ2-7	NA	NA	CASSQGYNEQYF	TGTGCCAGCAGCCAGGGCTACAACGAGCAGTACTTC
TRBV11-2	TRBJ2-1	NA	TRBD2	CASSLGGGSSKNEQFF	TGTGCCAGCAGCTTAGGAGGCGGGAGCTCGAAGAATGAGCAGTTCTTC
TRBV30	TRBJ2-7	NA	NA	CACEDASSYEQYF	TGTGCCTGTGAGGACGCCAGCTCCTACGAGCAGTACTTC
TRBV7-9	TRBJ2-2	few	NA	CASSSGAEGSGELFF	TGTGCCAGCAGCTCCGGGGCGGAGGGCAGCGGGGAGCTGTTTTTT
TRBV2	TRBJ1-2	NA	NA	CASPPPGSRTTYGYTF	TGTGCCAGCCCTCCGCCCGGATCCCGCACAACATATGGCTACACCTTC
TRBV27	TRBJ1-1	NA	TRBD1	CASGTGADPTEAFF	TGTGCCAGCGGGACAGGGGCGGACCCCACTGAAGCTTTCTTT
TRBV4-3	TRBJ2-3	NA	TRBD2	CASSFGTSGRPRLYF	TGCGCCAGCAGCTTTGGGACTAGCGGGAGGCCCCGCCTGTATTTT
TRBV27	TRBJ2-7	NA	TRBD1	CASRPGTAYEQYF	TGTGCCAGCAGGCCGGGGACAGCCTACGAGCAGTACTTC
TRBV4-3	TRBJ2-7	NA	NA	CASSQEGSGPSYEQYF	TGCGCCAGCAGCCAAGAAGGTAGCGGTCCTTCCTACGAGCAGTACTTC
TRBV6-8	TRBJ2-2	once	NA	CASVPCPGVNTGELFF	TGTGCCAGCGTCCCCTGCCCGGGGGTTAATACCGGGGAGCTGTTTTTT
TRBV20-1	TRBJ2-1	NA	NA	CSALENEQFF	TGCAGTGCCCTAGAGAATGAGCAGTTCTTC
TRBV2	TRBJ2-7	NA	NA	CASRAEGKGEQYF	TGTGCCAGCAGAGCAGAAGGAAAAGGCGAGCAGTACTTC
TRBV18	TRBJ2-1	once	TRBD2	CASSTGTNNEQFF	TGTGCCAGCTCAACCGGGACTAACAATGAGCAGTTCTTC
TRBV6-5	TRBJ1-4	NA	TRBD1	CASRTDRGRKEMFF	TGTGCCAGCAGGACGGACAGGGGGCGTAAAGAAATGTTTTTT
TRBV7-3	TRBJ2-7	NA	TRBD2	CASSLFGREGLKGLYEQYF	TGTGCCAGCAGCTTATTCGGCAGGGAGGGACTAAAGGGGCTCTACGAGCAGTACTTC
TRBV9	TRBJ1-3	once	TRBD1	CASSPAGQGKLPGNTIYF	TGTGCCAGCAGCCCCGCCGGACAGGGGAAACTTCCCGGAAACACCATATATTTT
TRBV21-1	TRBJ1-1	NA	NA	CASSKVDGTEAFF	TGTGCCAGCAGCAAAGTAGATGGTACTGAAGCTTTCTTT
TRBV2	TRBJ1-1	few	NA	CASTAMNTEAFF	TGTGCCAGCACAGCTATGAACACTGAAGCTTTCTTT
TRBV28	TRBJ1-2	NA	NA	CASSLCANFSCGYTF	TGTGCCAGCAGTTTATGCGCAAACTTCAGTTGTGGCTACACCTTC
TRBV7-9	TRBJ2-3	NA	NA	CASSLVLPIFTDTQYF	TGTGCCAGCAGCTTAGTCCTCCCTATCTTCACAGATACGCAGTATTTT
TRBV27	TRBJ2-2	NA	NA	CASSFLNTGELFF	TGTGCCAGCAGTTTTCTTAACACCGGGGAGCTGTTTTTT
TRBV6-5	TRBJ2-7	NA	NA	CASSYLERVYEQYF	TGTGCCAGCAGTTACTTAGAGAGGGTCTACGAGCAGTACTTC
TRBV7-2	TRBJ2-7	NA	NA	CASRVGGTYEQYF	TGTGCCAGCAGAGTAGGCGGTACCTACGAGCAGTACTTC
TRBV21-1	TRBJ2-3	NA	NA	CASSKPDRGPADTQYF	TGTGCCAGCAGCAAACCCGACAGGGGGCCAGCAGATACGCAGTATTTT
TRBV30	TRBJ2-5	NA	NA	CAWSVLRGSGSYQETQYF	TGTGCCTGGAGTGTACTCAGAGGCAGTGGTTCCTATCAAGAGACCCAGTACTTC
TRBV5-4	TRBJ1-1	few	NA	CASSQGTEAFF	TGTGCCAGCAGCCAGGGCACTGAAGCTTTCTTT
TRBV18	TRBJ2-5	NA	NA	CASSPLRLKETQYF	TGTGCCAGCTCCCCCCTTCGGTTGAAGGAGACCCAGTACTTC